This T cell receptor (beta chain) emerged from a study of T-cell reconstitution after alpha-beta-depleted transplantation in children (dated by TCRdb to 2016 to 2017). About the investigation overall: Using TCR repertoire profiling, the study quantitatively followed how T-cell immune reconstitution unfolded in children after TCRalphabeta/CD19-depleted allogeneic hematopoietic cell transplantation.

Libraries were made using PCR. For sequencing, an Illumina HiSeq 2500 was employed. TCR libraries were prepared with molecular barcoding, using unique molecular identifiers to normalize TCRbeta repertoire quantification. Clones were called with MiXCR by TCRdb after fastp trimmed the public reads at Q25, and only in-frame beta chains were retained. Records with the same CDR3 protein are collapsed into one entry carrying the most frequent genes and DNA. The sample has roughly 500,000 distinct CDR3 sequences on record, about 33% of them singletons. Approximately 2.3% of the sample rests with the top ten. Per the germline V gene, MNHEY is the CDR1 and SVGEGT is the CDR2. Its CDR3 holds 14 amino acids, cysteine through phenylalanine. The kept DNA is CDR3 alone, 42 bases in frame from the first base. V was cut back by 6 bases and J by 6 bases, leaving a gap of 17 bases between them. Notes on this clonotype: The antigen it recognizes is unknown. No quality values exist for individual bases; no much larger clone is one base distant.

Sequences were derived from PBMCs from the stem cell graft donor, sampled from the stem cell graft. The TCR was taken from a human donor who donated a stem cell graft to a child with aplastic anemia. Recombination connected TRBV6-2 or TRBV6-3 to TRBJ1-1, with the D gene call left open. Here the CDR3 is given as CASRPTGRVAEAFF. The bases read TGTGCCAGCAGGCCGACCGGGAGGGTCGCTGAAGCTTTCTTT.